This T cell receptor beta chain was captured in a study of blood T cell repertoires in COVID-19. Overall study: Sources were T cells, B-cell-depleted T cells, or PBMCs; the material itself was cDNA or gDNA.

After removal of 5 bases from V and 1 base from J, the junction contained 7 bases not matched to a gene. This CDR3 has 16 residues. Per germline, CDR1 LGHDT and CDR2 YNNKEL (reference sequence). Per the study methods: Cell counts per sample came from amplifying reference gene primers. Using immunoSEQ multiplex PCR, the repertoire was profiled, and TCRdb retains in-frame clones only, with some absent. Clone size and V and J calls were adopted from that table, with D and trimming inferred from the DNA. The table includes under 250,000 clones, 86% detected once. The chain links TRBV3-1 (or the pseudogene TRBV3-2) to TRBJ2-1; 8 nucleotides align to TRBD2. Sequencing was done on a sample of peripheral blood. The clonotype was recovered from a man aged 55 to 69 with acute or convalescent COVID-19. CDR3 DNA: TGTGCCAGCAGCTATATAAGCGGGAGTTCCTACAATGAGCAGTTCTTC. Translation gives CASSYISGSSYNEQFF.